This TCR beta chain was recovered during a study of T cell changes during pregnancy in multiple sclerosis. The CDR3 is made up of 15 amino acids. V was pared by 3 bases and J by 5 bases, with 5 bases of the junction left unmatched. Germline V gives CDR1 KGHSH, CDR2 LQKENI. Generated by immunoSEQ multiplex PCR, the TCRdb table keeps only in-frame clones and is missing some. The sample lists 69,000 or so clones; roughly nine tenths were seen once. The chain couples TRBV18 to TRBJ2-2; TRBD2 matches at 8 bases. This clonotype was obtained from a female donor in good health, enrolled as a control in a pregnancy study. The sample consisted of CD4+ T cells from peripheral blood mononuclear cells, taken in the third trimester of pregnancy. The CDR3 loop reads CASSPREGRTGELFF. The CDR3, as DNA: TGTGCCAGCTCACCCCGGGAGGGCCGGACCGGGGAGCTGTTTTTT.